These T cell receptor beta chains were read from a single sample in a study of blood T cell repertoires in COVID-19. TCRdb's copy holds only in-frame clones and misses some; the assay was immunoSEQ multiplex PCR. The sample contains a few hundred thousand clones, roughly nine tenths of which appear only once. The sample taken for sequencing was PBMCs or T cells enriched from blood (not recorded which). All receptors come from a woman in her twenties or thirties who had recovered from COVID-19. CDR3s include the opening cysteine and the closing phenylalanine or tryptophan. The order of the fields is CDR3 length, J gene, D gene, clone size, V gene, CDR3 protein, CDR3 DNA. A D gene is named only where the DNA matches it firmly. Only part of the rows carry a size: once, few, many, or a class if the clone is expanded.

15	TRBJ1-1	TRBD1	once	TRBV5-1	CASSPGTGQGTEAFF	TGCGCCAGCAGCCCGGGGACAGGGCAAGGCACTGAAGCTTTCTTT
15	TRBJ1-1	NA	NA	TRBV6-5	CASSYSPGTVTEAFF	TGTGCCAGCAGTTACTCTCCAGGAACGGTTACTGAAGCTTTCTTT
17	TRBJ2-5	NA	NA	TRBV18	CASSPIETAISQETQYF	TGTGCCAGCTCACCAATCGAGACAGCGATAAGCCAAGAGACCCAGTACTTC
13	TRBJ1-1	NA	NA	TRBV9	CASSVVGGGEAFF	TGTGCCAGCAGCGTAGTGGGGGGAGGAGAAGCTTTCTTT
14	TRBJ1-1	TRBD1	NA	TRBV14	CASSQGGQWTEAFF	TGTGCCAGCAGCCAGGGGGGACAGTGGACTGAAGCTTTCTTT
15	TRBJ1-6	NA	NA	TRBV2	CASSENNRENSPLHF	TGTGCCAGCAGTGAAAATAACAGGGAGAATTCACCCCTCCACTTT
17	TRBJ2-2	TRBD1	NA	TRBV4-1	CASSQDLGRGRIGELFF	TGCGCCAGCAGCCAAGATTTGGGCAGGGGGCGTATCGGGGAGCTGTTTTTT
14	TRBJ1-5	NA	NA	TRBV5-6	CASQKTGTNQPQHF	TGTGCCAGCCAAAAGACAGGTACCAATCAGCCCCAGCATTTT
19	TRBJ2-6	TRBD1	NA	TRBV5-6	CASSGTGPSKSGGANVLTF	TGTGCCAGCAGCGGGACAGGTCCTTCGAAGAGCGGTGGGGCCAACGTCCTGACTTTC
16	TRBJ1-1	NA	few	TRBV11-2	CASSLTSAYPGAEAFF	TGTGCCAGCAGCTTAACGTCAGCGTACCCGGGGGCTGAAGCTTTCTTT
11	TRBJ1-2	NA	NA	TRBV6-5	CASKRNYGYTF	TGTGCCAGCAAGAGGAACTATGGCTACACCTTC
13	TRBJ1-5	TRBD1	once	TRBV30	CAWSWDRNQPQHF	TGTGCCTGGAGTTGGGACAGAAATCAGCCCCAGCATTTT
15	TRBJ2-3	TRBD2	few	TRBV5-6	CASSSGSGGTDTQYF	TGTGCCAGCAGCTCGGGTAGCGGGGGGACAGATACGCAGTATTTT
15	TRBJ2-1	TRBD2	NA	TRBV5-1	CASSSAGTSGYEQFF	TGCGCCAGCAGCAGCGCCGGGACTAGCGGGTATGAGCAGTTCTTC
15	TRBJ1-2	NA	NA	TRBV21-1	CASSKETGNNYGYTF	TGTGCCAGCAGCAAAGAAACAGGAAATAACTATGGCTACACCTTC
17	TRBJ1-4	TRBD1	NA	TRBV27	CASSLRLDRGANEKLFF	TGTGCCAGCAGTTTACGTTTGGACAGGGGTGCTAATGAAAAACTGTTTTTT
13	TRBJ1-6	NA	NA	TRBV5-6	CASRESGGSPLHF	TGTGCCAGCAGGGAGTCCGGGGGATCACCCCTCCACTTT
13	TRBJ1-1	NA	NA	TRBV15	CATSRAVEGEAFF	TGTGCCACCAGCAGGGCTGTGGAGGGTGAAGCTTTCTTT
15	TRBJ2-3	NA	NA	TRBV3-1/TRBV3-2	CASSRMRDTGDTQYF	TGTGCCAGCAGCCGAATGAGGGACACAGGAGATACGCAGTATTTT
15	TRBJ1-5	NA	NA	TRBV30	CAWSVLTPAGQPQHF	TGTGCCTGGAGTGTACTTACCCCGGCGGGGCAGCCCCAGCATTTT
16	TRBJ1-3	NA	NA	TRBV3-1/TRBV3-2	CASSQDPGGSGNTIYF	TGTGCCAGCAGCCAAGATCCGGGGGGCTCTGGAAACACCATATATTTT
13	TRBJ2-7	TRBD1	NA	TRBV2	CASSIDRGPQQYF	TGTGCCAGCAGTATAGACAGGGGCCCTCAACAGTACTTC
12	TRBJ1-1	NA	NA	TRBV29-1	CSVVTGGTEAFF	TGCAGCGTTGTCACCGGGGGGACTGAAGCTTTCTTT
12	TRBJ1-2	NA	NA	TRBV19	CASSIRTDGYTF	TGTGCTAGTAGTATCCGGACAGATGGCTACACCTTC
19	TRBJ2-7	TRBD2	NA	TRBV7-6	CASSLLLAGAPLPGYEQYF	TGTGCCAGCAGCCTACTACTAGCGGGGGCTCCCCTCCCGGGCTACGAGCAGTACTTC
19	TRBJ2-1	TRBD2	once	TRBV15	CATSRDPSLLAGAYNEQFF	TGTGCCACCAGCAGAGACCCCTCGCTCCTAGCGGGGGCCTACAATGAGCAGTTCTTC
14	TRBJ2-7	NA	NA	TRBV7-2	CASSPAWGQGEQYF	TGTGCCAGCAGCCCTGCGTGGGGGCAAGGCGAGCAGTACTTC